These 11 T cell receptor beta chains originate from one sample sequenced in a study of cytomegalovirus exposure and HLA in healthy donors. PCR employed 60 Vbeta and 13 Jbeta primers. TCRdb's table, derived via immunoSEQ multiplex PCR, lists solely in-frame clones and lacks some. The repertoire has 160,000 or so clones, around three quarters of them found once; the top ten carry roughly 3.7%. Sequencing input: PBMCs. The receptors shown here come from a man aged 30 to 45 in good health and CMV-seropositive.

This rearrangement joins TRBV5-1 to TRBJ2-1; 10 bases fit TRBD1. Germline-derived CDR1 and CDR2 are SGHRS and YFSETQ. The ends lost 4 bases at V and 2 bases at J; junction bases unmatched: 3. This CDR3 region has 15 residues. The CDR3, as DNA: TGCGCCAGCAGCGCGGGACAGGGGCCCTACAATGAGCAGTTCTTC. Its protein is CASSAGQGPYNEQFF.

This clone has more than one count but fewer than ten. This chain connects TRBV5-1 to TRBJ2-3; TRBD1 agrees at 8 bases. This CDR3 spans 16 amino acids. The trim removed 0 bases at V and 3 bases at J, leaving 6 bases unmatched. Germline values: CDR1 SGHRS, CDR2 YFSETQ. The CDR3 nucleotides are TGCGCCAGCAGCTTGGTCGTGGACAGGGAGACAGATACGCAGTATTTT. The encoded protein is CASSLVVDRETDTQYF.

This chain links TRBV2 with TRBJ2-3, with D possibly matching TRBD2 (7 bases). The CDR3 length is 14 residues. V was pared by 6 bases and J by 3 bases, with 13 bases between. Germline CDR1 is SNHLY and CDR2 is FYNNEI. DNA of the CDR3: TGTGCCAGCAGAAGTGGGGGGGCGACAGATACGCAGTATTTT. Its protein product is CASRSGGATDTQYF. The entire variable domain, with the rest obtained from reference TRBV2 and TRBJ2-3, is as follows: EPEVTQTPSHQVTQMGQEVILRCVPISNHLYFYWYRQILGQKVEFLVSFYNNEISEKSEIFDDQFSVERPDGSNFTLKIRSTKLEDSAMYFCASRSGGATDTQYFGPGTRLTVL.

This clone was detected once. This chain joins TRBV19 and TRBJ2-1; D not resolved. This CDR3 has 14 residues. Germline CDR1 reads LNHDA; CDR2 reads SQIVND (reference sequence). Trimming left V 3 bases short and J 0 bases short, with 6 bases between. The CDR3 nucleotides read TGTGCCAGTAGTATTTACAGCTCCTACAATGAGCAGTTCTTC. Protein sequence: CASSIYSSYNEQFF.

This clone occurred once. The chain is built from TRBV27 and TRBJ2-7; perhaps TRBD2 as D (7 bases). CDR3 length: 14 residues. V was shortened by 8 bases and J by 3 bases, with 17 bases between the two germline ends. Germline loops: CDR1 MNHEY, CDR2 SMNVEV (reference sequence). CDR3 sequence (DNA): TGTGCCAGCGGCCTGAGGGGGGGTGGCTACGAGCAGTACTTC. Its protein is CASGLRGGGYEQYF.

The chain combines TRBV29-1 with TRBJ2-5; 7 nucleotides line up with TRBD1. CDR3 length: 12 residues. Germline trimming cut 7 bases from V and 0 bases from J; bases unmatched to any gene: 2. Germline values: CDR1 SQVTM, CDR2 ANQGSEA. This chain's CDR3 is CSGGQDQETQYF. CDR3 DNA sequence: TGCAGCGGTGGACAGGACCAAGAGACCCAGTACTTC. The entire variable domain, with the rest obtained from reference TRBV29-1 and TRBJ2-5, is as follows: SAVISQKPSRDICQRGTSLTIQCQVDSQVTMMFWYRQQPGQSLTLIATANQGSEATYESGFVIDKFPISRPNLTFSTLTVSNMSPEDSSIYLCSGGQDQETQYFGPGTRLLVL.

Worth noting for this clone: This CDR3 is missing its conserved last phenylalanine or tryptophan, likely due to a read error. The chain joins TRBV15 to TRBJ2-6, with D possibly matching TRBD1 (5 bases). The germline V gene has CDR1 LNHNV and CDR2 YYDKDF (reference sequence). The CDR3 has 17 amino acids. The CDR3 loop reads CATSSSYPGGGANALTL. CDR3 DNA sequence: TGTGCCACCAGCAGTTCGTATCCGGGTGGTGGGGCCAACGCCCTGACTCTC.

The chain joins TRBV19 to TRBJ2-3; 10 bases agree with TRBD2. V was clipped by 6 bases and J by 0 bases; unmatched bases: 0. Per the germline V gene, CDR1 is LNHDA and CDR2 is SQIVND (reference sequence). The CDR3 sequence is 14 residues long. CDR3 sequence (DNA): TGTGCCAGTAGACTAGCGGGGAGCACAGATACGCAGTATTTT. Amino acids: CASRLAGSTDTQYF.

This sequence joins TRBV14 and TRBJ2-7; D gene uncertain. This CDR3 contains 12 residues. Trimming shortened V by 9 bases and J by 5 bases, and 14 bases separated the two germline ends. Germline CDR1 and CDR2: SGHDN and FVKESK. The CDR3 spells CASKKRPNEQYF. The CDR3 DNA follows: TGTGCCAGTAAAAAGAGGCCCAACGAGCAGTACTTC.

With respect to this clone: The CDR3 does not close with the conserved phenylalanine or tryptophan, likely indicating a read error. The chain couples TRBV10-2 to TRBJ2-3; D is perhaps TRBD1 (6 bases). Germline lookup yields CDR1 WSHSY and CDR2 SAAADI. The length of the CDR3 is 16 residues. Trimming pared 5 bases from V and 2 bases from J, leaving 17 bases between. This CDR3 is CASSPLRDTYTDTQYL. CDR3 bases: TGCGCCAGCAGTCCCCTCCGGGACACATACACAGATACGCAGTATCTT.

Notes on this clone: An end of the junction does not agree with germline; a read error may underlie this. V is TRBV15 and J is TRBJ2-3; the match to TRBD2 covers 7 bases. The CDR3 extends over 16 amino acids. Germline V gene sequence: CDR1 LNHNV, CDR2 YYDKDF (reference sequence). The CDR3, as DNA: TGTGCCACCAGCAGAGATACCCCGACTAGCATAGATACGCAGTATTTT. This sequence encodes CATSRDTPTSIDTQYF.